This passage covers 24 T cell receptor beta chains from one sample sequenced in a study of T-cell memory formation after mild COVID-19. TCRdb reprocessed the 5' RACE reads via MiXCR and lists one record per CDR3 protein. The repertoire holds some 320,000 distinct CDR3 sequences, with approximately 15% as singletons. The sample comprised PBMCs or a T cell subset sorted from them (not recorded which). These receptors originate from a man between 18 and 35 years old who had mild COVID-19 (a few samples of this study predate the infection). Cell type and time point are not known.

At least ten counts were recorded for this clonotype. The CDR3 spells CASSLDYAKKDNEQFF. In DNA form, the CDR3 reads TGTGCCAGCAGCTTAGACTACGCGAAAAAGGACAATGAGCAGTTCTTC. J is TRBJ2-1 and V is TRBV7-2; no reliable D call. The CDR3 totals 16 residues. Germline CDR1 and CDR2: SGHTA and FQGNSA. V was shortened by 1 base and J by 5 bases, with 15 bases between the two germline ends.

This sequence joins TRBV29-1 and TRBJ2-5, with 9 nucleotides matching TRBD2. Per germline, CDR1 SQVTM and CDR2 ANQGSEA. The V and J ends lost 0 bases and 5 bases, in that order; junction bases with no gene match: 13. The CDR3 runs to 17 residues. The CDR3 spells CSVEDGGRGGPKETQYF. The CDR3 region has the DNA TGCAGCGTTGAAGATGGCGGGAGGGGCGGGCCGAAGGAGACCCAGTACTTC.

The V and J genes are TRBV7-9 and TRBJ2-5; TRBD2 agrees at 11 bases. The CDR3 consists of 16 residues. V was pared by 5 bases and J by 0 bases, with 5 bases of the junction left unmatched. The germline CDR1 and CDR2 sequences are SEHNR and FQNEAQ (reference sequence). The CDR3 DNA sequence: TGTGCCAGCAGCGACCGACTAGCGGGGTACCAAGAGACCCAGTACTTC. Protein product: CASSDRLAGYQETQYF.

This clonotype has more than one count but fewer than ten. The rearrangement joins TRBV6-5 to TRBJ1-1; the match to TRBD1 covers 8 bases. Germline CDR1 MNHEY, CDR2 SVGAGI. With 4 bases clipped from V and 4 bases from J, the junction kept 8 bases outside the gene matches. The CDR3 has 15 amino acids. CDR3 region: CASSFAGGRSTEAFF. The CDR3 DNA reads TGTGCCAGCAGTTTTGCAGGGGGCAGGAGCACTGAAGCTTTCTTT.

This clonotype was seen many times. The V gene is TRBV6-5, the J gene TRBJ2-2, with 8 bases aligning to TRBD1. Germline CDR1 MNHEY, CDR2 SVGAGI. The CDR3 runs to 14 residues. Losses at the gene ends were 6 bases for V and 4 bases for J; bases not matched to a gene: 4. CDR3 loop: CASRQGDITGELFF. The CDR3 DNA follows: TGTGCCAGCAGACAGGGGGATATCACCGGGGAGCTGTTTTTT.

This clonotype was counted many times. This chain connects TRBV5-1 to TRBJ1-1; D not resolved. Between the trimmed V and J ends, which lost 0 bases and 8 bases, there was a span of 5 bases. Germline V lookup: CDR1 SGHRS, CDR2 YFSETQ. The CDR3 totals 11 residues. This chain's CDR3 is CASSLEGEAFF. The CDR3 nucleotides read TGCGCCAGCAGCTTGGAAGGGGAAGCTTTCTTT.

V and J are TRBV2 and TRBJ2-3; D remains ambiguous. There are 13 residues in the CDR3. The germline gives CDR1 SNHLY, CDR2 FYNNEI. Trimming left V 4 bases short and J 4 bases short, with 9 bases between. CDR3 sequence (DNA): TGTGCCAGCAGTGGCCCTGGGGCAGATACGCAGTATTTT. This gives the protein CASSGPGADTQYF.

The chain joins TRBV18 to TRBJ2-7; the match to TRBD1 covers 10 bases. Germline V gene data show CDR1 as KGHSH and CDR2 as LQKENI. The CDR3 length is 14 residues. With 6 bases clipped from V and 7 bases from J, the junction kept 9 bases outside the gene matches. This chain's CDR3 is CASSPGTGAREQYV. The DNA of the CDR3 is TGTGCCAGCTCTCCCGGGACAGGGGCTCGGGAGCAGTACGTC.

This clonotype turned up a few times. The junction and the germline gene differ at one end; a read error may be behind it. This sequence joins TRBV27 and TRBJ2-3; 10 bases map to TRBD2. The CDR3 runs 13 residues. Germline V gives CDR1 MNHEY, CDR2 SMNVEV (reference sequence). In nucleotides, the CDR3 is TGTGCCAGTCAGCGGGGGGGCACGGATACGCAGTATTTT. This encodes CASQRGGTDTQYF.

The V call is TRBV25-1, the J call TRBJ2-2; 8 positions agree with TRBD2. From germline, CDR1 is MGHDK and CDR2 SYGVNS. CDR3 length equals 14 residues. V lost 7 bases, J lost 7 bases, and 8 bases stayed unmatched. The CDR3 DNA sequence: TGTGCCAGCAACCATGCGGGGGGTTACGGGGAGCTGTTTTTT. It is translated as CASNHAGGYGELFF. Based on the CDR3 plus reference TRBV25-1 and TRBJ2-2, the full variable domain is EADIYQTPRYLVIGTGKKITLECSQTMGHDKMYWYQQDPGMELHLIHYSYGVNSTEKGDLSSESTVSRIRTEHFPLTLESARPSHTSQYLCASNHAGGYGELFFGEGSRLTVL.

This clonotype was seen only a few times. The chain joins TRBV6-2 or TRBV6-3 to TRBJ1-5; no reliable D call. The germline gives CDR1 MNHEY, CDR2 SVGEGT. V was clipped by 8 bases and J by 0 bases, with 8 bases between them. The CDR3 loop spans 13 amino acids. The DNA of the CDR3 is TGTGCCAGCGGATACGATAGCAATCAGCCCCAGCATTTT. Its protein is CASGYDSNQPQHF.

This rearrangement joins TRBV21-1 to TRBJ2-4. TRBV21-1 corresponds to a pseudogene. CDR3 size: 13 residues. The CDR3 loop is CASSVGAKNIQYF. CDR3 nucleotide sequence: TGTGCCAGCAGTGTAGGGGCCAAAAACATTCAGTACTTC.

The table lists this clonotype with a few counts. The rearrangement links TRBV20-1 to TRBJ2-2; TRBD1 aligns across 7 bases. The CDR3 is 14 residues long. The V gene's germline CDR1 is DFQATT and CDR2 SNEGSKA (reference sequence). V shed 3 bases and J 0 bases; nucleotides not matched to a gene: 1. The CDR3 protein is CSARGQTNTGELFF. The DNA for the CDR3 is TGCAGTGCTAGGGGACAGACGAACACCGGGGAGCTGTTTTTT.

This clonotype is deemed medium-sized. The V gene is TRBV18, the J gene TRBJ1-2; 7 nucleotides agree with TRBD1. This CDR3 region has 13 residues. Germline trimming cut 8 bases from V and 3 bases from J; bases unmatched to any gene: 6. From germline, CDR1 is KGHSH and CDR2 LQKENI. The CDR3 bases are TGTGCCAGCAGCCCTGGACAGGACTATGGCTACACCTTC. This sequence encodes CASSPGQDYGYTF.

This clonotype was seen more than once but under ten times. J is TRBJ2-2 and V is TRBV6-2 or TRBV6-3; 7 nucleotides match TRBD2. The CDR3 sequence is 14 residues long. CDR1 is MNHEY, CDR2 SVGEGT, per germline. Unmatched junction bases numbered 4, after V lost 6 bases and J lost 3 bases. CDR3: CASRPAGYTGELFF. The CDR3 bases are TGTGCCAGCAGACCAGCGGGGTACACCGGGGAGCTGTTTTTT.

The chain uses TRBV11-2 and TRBJ2-2; D ambiguous. The V gene lost 6 bases and the J gene lost 6 bases, with 14 bases spanning the gap. Germline V gene lookup returns CDR1 SGHAT and CDR2 FQNNGV. The CDR3 sequence is 14 residues long. The CDR3 reads CASRPYGFPGELFF. CDR3 bases: TGTGCCAGCAGGCCTTACGGGTTCCCCGGGGAGCTGTTTTTT.

V usage is TRBV4-1 and J usage is TRBJ2-1; TRBD2 agrees at 8 bases. V was pared by 5 bases and J by 8 bases, with 14 bases of the junction left unmatched. Germline V gene data show CDR1 as MGHRA and CDR2 as YSYEKL. The CDR3 spans 16 residues. The CDR3 is CASSKARRGAIDEQFF. For the CDR3, the DNA is TGCGCCAGCAGCAAAGCCCGGCGGGGGGCTATAGATGAGCAGTTCTTC.

This clonotype was detected a few times. Here the CDR3 reads CASSLEWGSGEQYV. CDR3 nucleotides: TGTGCCAGCAGCTTGGAGTGGGGTTCTGGCGAGCAGTACGTC. The rearrangement joins TRBV5-5 to TRBJ2-7; D is uncertain. This CDR3 spans 14 amino acids. The germline V gene encodes CDR1 SGHKS and CDR2 YYEKEE (reference sequence). Deletions cut 0 bases from V and 6 bases from J, with 13 bases between.

This chain uses TRBV21-1 with TRBJ2-7. TRBV21-1 is tagged as a pseudogene. There are 18 residues in the CDR3. CDR3 sequence (DNA): TGTGCCAGCAGCAAAGAGGAGAATAGCCCGTTGGGTGATGAAGGGCAGTACGTC. Its protein is CASSKEENSPLGDEGQYV.

This clonotype showed up just a few times. The rearrangement joins TRBV7-8 to TRBJ2-7, with 9 positions matching TRBD1. With 4 bases clipped from V and 4 bases from J, the junction kept 5 bases outside the gene matches. This CDR3 has 14 amino acids. Per the germline V gene, CDR1 is SGHVS and CDR2 is FQNEAQ. CDR3 coding DNA: TGTGCCAGCAGCTCCGGGACAGGGCTATACGAGCAGTACGTC. This gives the protein CASSSGTGLYEQYV.

The CDR3, as DNA: TGTGCCAGCAGCACACCCTGGACTGAAGCTTTCTTT. Its protein is CASSTPWTEAFF. This rearrangement joins TRBV7-9 to TRBJ1-1; D gene ambiguous. The germline V and J ends were trimmed by 5 bases and 5 bases, with 9 bases remaining between them. The CDR3 consists of 12 residues. Germline V lookup: CDR1 SEHNR, CDR2 FQNEAQ (reference sequence).

This clonotype was seen a handful of times. V and J are TRBV30 and TRBJ2-1; TRBD1 or TRBD2 may be the D gene (5 bases each). The CDR3 contains 13 residues. With 8 bases removed from V and 5 bases from J, the gap between germline ends came to 16 bases. Germline assignment: CDR1 GTSNPN and CDR2 SVGIG (reference sequence). Here the CDR3 reads CAGRDGPDNEQFF. The CDR3 nucleotides are TGTGCCGGCCGGGACGGCCCGGACAATGAGCAGTTCTTC.

V gene TRBV5-1 combines with J gene TRBJ2-3; D is possibly TRBD1 (5 bases). The CDR3 covers 13 residues. Between the trimmed V and J ends, which lost 0 bases and 13 bases, there was a span of 15 bases. Germline-derived CDR1 and CDR2 are SGHRS and YFSETQ. In nucleotides, the CDR3 is TGCGCCAGCAGCTTGGATAAGGACCTAGGGGAGTATTTT. As protein: CASSLDKDLGEYF.

In its sample, this clonotype was seen a few times. This chain joins TRBV9 and TRBJ2-2; D gene ambiguous. With 4 bases removed from V and 6 bases from J, the gap between germline ends came to 4 bases. There are 11 residues in the CDR3. Looked up from germline, CDR1 is SGDLS and CDR2 is YYNGEE. The CDR3 loop reads CASSRSGELFF. The CDR3 DNA reads TGTGCCAGCAGCCGGTCCGGGGAGCTGTTTTTT.